These 12 T cell receptor beta chains originate from one sample sequenced in a study of CD8+ T cells in alopecia areata. The authors extracted RNA and reverse transcribed it into cDNA as the sequencing template. Only in-frame clones appear in the TCRdb table, and some are missing; sequencing was by immunoSEQ multiplex PCR. Here the sample spans 150,000 to 200,000 clones, roughly 63% being singletons. Treatment reported: oral pan-JAK inhibitor, 5-10 mg twice daily. Sample: CD4+ T cells sorted from blood, taken at approximately week 60, from a patient treated with tofacitinib. These receptor sequences come from a human donor with alopecia areata.

V usage is TRBV14 and J usage is TRBJ1-6; tentatively, D is TRBD1 (6 bases). CDR1 and CDR2 from the germline V gene are SGHDN and FVKESK. V was shortened by 2 bases and J by 4 bases, with 9 bases between the two germline ends. The CDR3 is 15 amino acids. The DNA of the CDR3 is TGTGCCAGCAGCCAAAGACAGGCGTATAATTCACCCCTCCACTTT. It translates to CASSQRQAYNSPLHF.

The CDR3: CASSAPGQGSYEQYF. The CDR3 DNA reads as TGTGCCAGCAGCGCCCCGGGACAGGGGTCCTACGAGCAGTACTTC. The rearrangement uses TRBV7-9 and TRBJ2-7; 10 bases match TRBD1. V was clipped by 5 bases and J by 1 base; unmatched bases: 5. The CDR3 runs to 15 residues. Germline CDR1 is SEHNR and CDR2 is FQNEAQ (reference sequence).

The V and J genes are TRBV5-6 and TRBJ1-5; 7 nucleotides match TRBD1. Germline V lookup: CDR1 SGHDT, CDR2 YYEEEE. V lost 4 bases and J lost 4; bases outside the gene matches: 2. The CDR3 has 13 amino acids. CDR3 loop: CASSLQGNQPQHF. The CDR3 nucleotides are TGTGCCAGCAGCCTACAGGGGAATCAGCCCCAGCATTTT.

This clone was seen a few times. The chain joins TRBV6-5 to TRBJ2-3; a possible D gene is TRBD2 (5 bases). The CDR3 length is 14 residues. The germline gives CDR1 MNHEY, CDR2 SVGAGI. Trimming stripped 2 bases from V and 10 bases from J, with 16 bases between. The CDR3 sequence: CASSYLYSRASQYF. Written as DNA, the CDR3 is TGTGCCAGCAGTTACCTTTATTCGAGGGCTTCGCAGTATTTT.

The genes are TRBV4-1 and TRBJ2-1; D may be TRBD1 (6 bases). From germline, CDR1 is MGHRA and CDR2 YSYEKL. V was trimmed by 4 bases and J by 7 bases, leaving 11 bases between them. The CDR3 is made up of 13 amino acids. CDR3 protein: CASSPRGGNEQFF. In nucleotides, the CDR3 is TGCGCCAGCAGCCCCCGAGGGGGAAATGAGCAGTTCTTC.

This clone came up a few times. This chain joins TRBV5-6 and TRBJ2-7; D is perhaps TRBD2 (6 bases). Looked up from germline, CDR1 is SGHDT and CDR2 is YYEEEE. V was pared by 2 bases and J by 3 bases, with 12 bases between. This CDR3 spans 14 amino acids. CDR3 amino acids: CASSFLAGHYEQYF. Written as DNA, the CDR3 is TGTGCCAGCAGCTTTCTCGCGGGGCACTACGAGCAGTACTTC.

The V and J genes are TRBV30 and TRBJ1-2; D possibly corresponds to TRBD1 (6 bases). The length of the CDR3 is 17 residues. Germline-derived CDR1 and CDR2 are GTSNPN and SVGIG (reference sequence). V dropped 3 bases and J dropped 0 bases, with 20 bases sitting between them. The CDR3 loop is CAWSNGQILLANYGYTF. The CDR3 DNA follows: TGTGCCTGGAGCAATGGACAGATTCTTCTCGCTAACTATGGCTACACCTTC.

V is TRBV29-1 and J is TRBJ2-5; D gene uncertain. Germline assignment: CDR1 SQVTM and CDR2 ANQGSEA. This CDR3 is 12 amino acids long. V lost 6 bases to trimming and J lost 5 bases, with 13 bases between them. Written as DNA, the CDR3 is TGCAGCGTGAGTCCGGAGCAGGAGACCCAGTACTTC. Protein sequence: CSVSPEQETQYF.

This clone was seen a single time. The gene calls are TRBV2 and TRBJ1-5, with D uncertain. Germline-derived CDR1 and CDR2 are SNHLY and FYNNEI. The CDR3 sequence is 14 residues long. The germline V and J ends were trimmed by 1 base and 7 bases, with 11 bases remaining between them. Written as DNA, the CDR3 is TGTGCCAGCAGTGAAGAGGTGGGCGGGCAGCCCCAGCATTTT. This codes for CASSEEVGGQPQHF.

This clone was observed a single time. The chain carries TRBV30 and TRBJ2-3; TRBD2 agrees at 13 bases. The V gene end was trimmed by 2 bases and the J gene end by 4 bases; junction bases not matched to a gene: 6. The CDR3 has 16 residues. The germline CDR1 and CDR2 sequences are GTSNPN and SVGIG (reference sequence). This CDR3 reads CAWSRRLAGGPDTQYF. CDR3 DNA: TGTGCCTGGAGTCGACGACTAGCGGGGGGACCAGATACGCAGTATTTT. The full variable domain, its missing parts supplied by reference TRBV30 and TRBJ2-3, is SQTIHQWPATLVQPVGSPLSLECTVEGTSNPNLYWYRQAAGRGLQLLFYSVGIGQISSEVPQNLSASRPQDRQFILSSKKLLLSDSGFYLCAWSRRLAGGPDTQYFGPGTRLTVL.

This rearrangement joins TRBV9 to TRBJ2-5; TRBD2 aligns across 11 bases. Losses at the gene ends were 4 bases for V and 3 bases for J; bases not matched to a gene: 11. The CDR3 runs to 17 residues. Germline V CDR1 and CDR2: SGDLS, YYNGEE. The CDR3 loop reads CASSSRGLAETKETQYF. The CDR3 nucleotides read TGTGCCAGCAGCTCCCGGGGACTAGCGGAGACAAAAGAGACCCAGTACTTC.

This clone appeared once. This chain links TRBV5-1 with TRBJ2-2; D may be TRBD1 (5 bases). Germline V gene sequence: CDR1 SGHRS, CDR2 YFSETQ. Trimming left V 6 bases short and J 5 bases short, with 17 bases between. The CDR3 runs 15 residues. CDR3 DNA: TGCGCCAGCAAACGGACCCAGGGTGATACCGGGGAGCTGTTTTTT. Its translation: CASKRTQGDTGELFF. The full variable domain, rest sourced from reference TRBV5-1 and TRBJ2-2, is KAGVTQTPRYLIKTRGQQVTLSCSPISGHRSVSWYQQTPGQGLQFLFEYFSETQRNKGNFPGRFSGRQFSNSRSEMNVSTLELGDSALYLCASKRTQGDTGELFFGEGSRLTVL.